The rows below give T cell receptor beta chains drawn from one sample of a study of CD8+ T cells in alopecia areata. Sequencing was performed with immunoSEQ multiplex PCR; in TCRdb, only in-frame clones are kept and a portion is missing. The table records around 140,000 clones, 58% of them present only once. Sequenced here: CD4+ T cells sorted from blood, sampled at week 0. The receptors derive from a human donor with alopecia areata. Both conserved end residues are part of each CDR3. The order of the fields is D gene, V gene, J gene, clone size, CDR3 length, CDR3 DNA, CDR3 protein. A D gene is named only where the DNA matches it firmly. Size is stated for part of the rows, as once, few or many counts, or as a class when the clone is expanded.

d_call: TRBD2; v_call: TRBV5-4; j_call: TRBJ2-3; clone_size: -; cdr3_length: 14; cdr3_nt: TGTGCCAGCAGCCTAGCGGGGGCTGCAGATACGCAGTATTTT; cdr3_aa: CASSLAGAADTQYF
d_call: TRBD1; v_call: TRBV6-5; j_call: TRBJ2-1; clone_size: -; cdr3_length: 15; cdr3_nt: TGTGCCAGCAGTTACTCCGGGACAGGGTCGAGAGAGCAGTTCTTC; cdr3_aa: CASSYSGTGSREQFF
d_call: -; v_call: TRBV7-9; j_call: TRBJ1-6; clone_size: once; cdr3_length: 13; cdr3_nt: TGTGCCAGCAGCTTACAGGAAGACTCACCCCTCCACTTT; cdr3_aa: CASSLQEDSPLHF
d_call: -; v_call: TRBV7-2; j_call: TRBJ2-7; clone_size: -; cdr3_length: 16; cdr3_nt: TGTGCCAGCAGCTTAGGGTGGTTGCGGGGACACTACGAGCAGTACTTC; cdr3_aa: CASSLGWLRGHYEQYF
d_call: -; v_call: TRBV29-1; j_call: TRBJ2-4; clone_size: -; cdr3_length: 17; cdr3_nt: TGCAGCGTTGAAGATCAACAGGACCTTAGCGGCAAAAACATTCAGTACTTC; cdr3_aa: CSVEDQQDLSGKNIQYF
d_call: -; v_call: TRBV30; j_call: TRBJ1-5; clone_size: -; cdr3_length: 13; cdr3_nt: TGTGCCTGGAGTGTCTCCCAGGGTCAGCCCCAGCATTTT; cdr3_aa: CAWSVSQGQPQHF
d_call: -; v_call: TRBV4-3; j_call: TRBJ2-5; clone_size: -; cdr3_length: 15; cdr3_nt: TGCGCCAGCAGCCAAGATCGGGTTAGACCGGAGACCCAGTACTTC; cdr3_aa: CASSQDRVRPETQYF
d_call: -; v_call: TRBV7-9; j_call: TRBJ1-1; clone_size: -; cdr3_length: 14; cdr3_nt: TGTGCCAGCAGCTTAAAGGGGGGGATGACTGAAGCTTTCTTT; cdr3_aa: CASSLKGGMTEAFF
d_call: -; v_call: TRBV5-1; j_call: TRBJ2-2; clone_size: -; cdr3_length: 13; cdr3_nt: TGCGCCAGCAGCCTACCCGGGTCCGGGGAGCTGTTTTTT; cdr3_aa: CASSLPGSGELFF
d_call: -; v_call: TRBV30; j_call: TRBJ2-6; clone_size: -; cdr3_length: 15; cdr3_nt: TGTGCCTGGAATGGGTTCGACTCTGGGGCCAACGTCCTGACTTTC; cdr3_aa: CAWNGFDSGANVLTF
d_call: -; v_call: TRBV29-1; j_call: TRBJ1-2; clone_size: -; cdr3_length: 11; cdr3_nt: TGCAGCGTCGACAGCTTCTATGGCTACACCTTC; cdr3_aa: CSVDSFYGYTF
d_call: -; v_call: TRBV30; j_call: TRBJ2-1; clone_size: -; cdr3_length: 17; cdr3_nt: TGTGCCTGGAATCGGGCGGGCTTTGATACTACCTACAATGAGCAGTTCTTC; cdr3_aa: CAWNRAGFDTTYNEQFF
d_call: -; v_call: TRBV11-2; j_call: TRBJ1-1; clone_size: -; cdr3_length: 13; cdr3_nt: TGTGCCAGCTTATCCCTCAGGGAAGAGAGAGCTTTCTTT; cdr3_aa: CASLSLREERAFF
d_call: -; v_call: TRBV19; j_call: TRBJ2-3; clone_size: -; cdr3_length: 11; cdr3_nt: TGTGCCAGTAGATCGGGGAATACGCAGTATTTT; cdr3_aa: CASRSGNTQYF
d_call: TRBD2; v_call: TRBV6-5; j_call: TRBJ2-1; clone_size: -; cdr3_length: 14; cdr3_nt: TGTGCCAGCAGACTAGGGCGGGGGGGCAATGAGCAGTTCTTC; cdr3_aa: CASRLGRGGNEQFF
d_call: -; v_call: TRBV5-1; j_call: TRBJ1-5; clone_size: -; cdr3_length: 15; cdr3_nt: TGCGCCAGCAGCTTGGAAGCGGTTAGCAATCAGCCCCAGCATTTT; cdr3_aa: CASSLEAVSNQPQHF
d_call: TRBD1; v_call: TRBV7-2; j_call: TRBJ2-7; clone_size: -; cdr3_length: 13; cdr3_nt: TGTGCCAGCAGCAATGGACAGGTGGGCGAGCAGTACTTC; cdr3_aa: CASSNGQVGEQYF
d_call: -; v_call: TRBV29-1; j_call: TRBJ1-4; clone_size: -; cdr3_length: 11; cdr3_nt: TGCAGCGTTGATTCGGGTGAAAAACTGTTTTTT; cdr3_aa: CSVDSGEKLFF
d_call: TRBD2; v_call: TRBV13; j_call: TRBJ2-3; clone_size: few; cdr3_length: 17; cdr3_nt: TGTGCCAGCAGCTTAGGAACTAGCGGGGCCAAAGGGGATACGCAGTATTTT; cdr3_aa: CASSLGTSGAKGDTQYF
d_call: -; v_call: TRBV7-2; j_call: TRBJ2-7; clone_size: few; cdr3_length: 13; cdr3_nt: TGTGCCAGCACCGAAGGGGTGATAGGAGAGCAGTACTTC; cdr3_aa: CASTEGVIGEQYF
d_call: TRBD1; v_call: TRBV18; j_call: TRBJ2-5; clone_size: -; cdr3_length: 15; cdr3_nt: TGTGCCAGCTCACTGACCCTACAGGGGGGCGAGACCCAGTACTTC; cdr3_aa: CASSLTLQGGETQYF
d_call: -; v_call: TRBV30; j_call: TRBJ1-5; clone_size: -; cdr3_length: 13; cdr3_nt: TGTGCCTGGAGTGCGGCAGGGGATCAGCCCCAGCATTTT; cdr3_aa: CAWSAAGDQPQHF
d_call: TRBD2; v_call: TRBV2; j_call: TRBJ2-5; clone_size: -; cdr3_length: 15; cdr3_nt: TGTGCCAGCAGTGAAGGCGGGGGGTACCAAGAGACCCAGTACTTC; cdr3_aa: CASSEGGGYQETQYF
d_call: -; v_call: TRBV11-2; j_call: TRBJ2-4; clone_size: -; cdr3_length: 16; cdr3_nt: TGTGCCAGCAGCTCACCCATTCATCGGGGAGCGAACATTCAGTACTTC; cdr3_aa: CASSSPIHRGANIQYF
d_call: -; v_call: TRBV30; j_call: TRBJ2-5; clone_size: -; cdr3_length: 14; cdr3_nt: TGTGCCTGGATCGGGACTTTATCTGGCGAGACCCAGTACTTC; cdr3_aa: CAWIGTLSGETQYF
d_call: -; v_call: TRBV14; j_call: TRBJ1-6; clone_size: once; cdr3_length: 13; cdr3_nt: TGTGCCAGCCCGGGACGGATTAATTCACCCCTCCACTTT; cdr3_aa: CASPGRINSPLHF
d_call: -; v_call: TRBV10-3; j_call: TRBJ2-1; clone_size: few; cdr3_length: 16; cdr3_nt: TGTGCCATCAGCCCGATCGGGAGTGGGGGTGGCAATGAGCAGTTCTTC; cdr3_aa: CAISPIGSGGGNEQFF
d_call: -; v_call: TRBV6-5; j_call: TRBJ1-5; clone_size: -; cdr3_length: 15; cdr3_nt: TGTGCCAGCAGTTACGCTGGGCCGAACAGTCAGCCCCAGCATTTT; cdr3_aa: CASSYAGPNSQPQHF
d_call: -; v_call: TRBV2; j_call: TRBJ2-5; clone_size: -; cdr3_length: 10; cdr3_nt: TGTGCCAGCAGTGACAGAGACCAGTACTTC; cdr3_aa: CASSDRDQYF
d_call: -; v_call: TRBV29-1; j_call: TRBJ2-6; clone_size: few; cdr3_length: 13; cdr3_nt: TGCAGCGTTGTAGGGGCTGGGGCCAACGTCCTGACTTTC; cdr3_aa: CSVVGAGANVLTF
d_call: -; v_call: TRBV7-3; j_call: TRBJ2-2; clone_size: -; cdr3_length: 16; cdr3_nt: TGTGCCAGCAGCTTATCTGACGCCCGACACACCGGGGAGCTGTTTTTT; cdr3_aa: CASSLSDARHTGELFF
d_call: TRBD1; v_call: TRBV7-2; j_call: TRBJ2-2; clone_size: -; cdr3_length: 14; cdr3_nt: TGTGCCAGCAGCCAGGACAGGGTGGTCGGGGAGCTGTTTTTT; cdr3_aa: CASSQDRVVGELFF
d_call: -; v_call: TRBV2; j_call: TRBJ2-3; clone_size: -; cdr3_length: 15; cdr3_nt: TGTGCCAGCAGCGCCAACCCGGGGAGCACAGATACGCAGTATTTT; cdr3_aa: CASSANPGSTDTQYF
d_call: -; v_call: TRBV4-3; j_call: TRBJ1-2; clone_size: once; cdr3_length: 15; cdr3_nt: TGCGCCAGCAGCCAAGACCCAAGGCCGGAGGATGGCTACACCTTC; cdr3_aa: CASSQDPRPEDGYTF
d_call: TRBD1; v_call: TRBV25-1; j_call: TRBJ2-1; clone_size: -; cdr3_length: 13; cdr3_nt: TGTGCCAGCAGTGAATATGATGGACAGGGGCAGTTCTTC; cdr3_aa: CASSEYDGQGQFF
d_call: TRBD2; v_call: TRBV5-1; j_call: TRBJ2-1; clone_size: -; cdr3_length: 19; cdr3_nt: TGCGCCAGCAGCTTGGAGCTAGCGGGGGGTTTCAGCTCCTACAATGAGCAGTTCTTC; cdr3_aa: CASSLELAGGFSSYNEQFF
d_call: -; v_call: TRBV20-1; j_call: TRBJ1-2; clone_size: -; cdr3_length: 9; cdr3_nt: TGCAGTGAGGGGTATGGCTACACCTTC; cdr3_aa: CSEGYGYTF
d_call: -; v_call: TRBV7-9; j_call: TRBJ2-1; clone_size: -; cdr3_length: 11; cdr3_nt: TGTGCCAGCAGCGGATACAATGAGCAGTTCTTC; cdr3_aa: CASSGYNEQFF
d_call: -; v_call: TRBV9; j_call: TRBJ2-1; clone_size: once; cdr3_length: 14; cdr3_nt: TGTGCCAGCAGTACGGGTTTCCTCTACAATGAGCAGTTCTTC; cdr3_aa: CASSTGFLYNEQFF
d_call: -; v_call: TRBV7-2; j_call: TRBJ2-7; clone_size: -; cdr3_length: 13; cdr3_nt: TGTGCCAGCAGCCCACCGAGCTCCTACGAGCAGTACTTC; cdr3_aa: CASSPPSSYEQYF
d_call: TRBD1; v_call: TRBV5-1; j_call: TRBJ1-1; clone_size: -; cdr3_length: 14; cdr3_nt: TGCGCCAGCAGCTTCCAGGGGGTGAACACTGAAGCTTTCTTT; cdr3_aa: CASSFQGVNTEAFF
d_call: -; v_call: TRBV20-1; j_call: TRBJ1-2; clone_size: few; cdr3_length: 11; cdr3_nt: TGCAGTACAGGGAAAGGCTATGGCTACACCTTC; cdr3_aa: CSTGKGYGYTF
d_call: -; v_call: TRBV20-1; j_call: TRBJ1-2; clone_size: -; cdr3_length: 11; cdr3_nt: TGCAGTGCCCCCGAGGACTATGGCTACACCTTC; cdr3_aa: CSAPEDYGYTF
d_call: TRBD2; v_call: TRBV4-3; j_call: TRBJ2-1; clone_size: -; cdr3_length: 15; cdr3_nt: TGCGCCAGCAGCCAAGATTTGCGGGGGGGAAATGAGCAGTTCTTC; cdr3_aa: CASSQDLRGGNEQFF
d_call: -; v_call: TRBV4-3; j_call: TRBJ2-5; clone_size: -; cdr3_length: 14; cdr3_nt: TGCGCCAGCAGCCGTAGCCCGGTCCAAGAGACCCAGTACTTC; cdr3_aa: CASSRSPVQETQYF
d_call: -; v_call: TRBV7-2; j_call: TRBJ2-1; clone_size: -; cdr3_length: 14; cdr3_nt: TGTGCCAGCAGCTTAGACAGTGAATACAATGAGCAGTTCTTC; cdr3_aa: CASSLDSEYNEQFF
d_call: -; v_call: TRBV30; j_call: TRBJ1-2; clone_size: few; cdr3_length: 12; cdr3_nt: TGTGCCTGGAGTGTACAGGCTGGGGGCTACACCTTC; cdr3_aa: CAWSVQAGGYTF
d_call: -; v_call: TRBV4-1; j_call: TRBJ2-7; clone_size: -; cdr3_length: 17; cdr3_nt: TGCGCCAGCAGCCAAGGGGCCAGGGGGGACAGAGCCTACGAGCAGTACTTC; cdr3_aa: CASSQGARGDRAYEQYF
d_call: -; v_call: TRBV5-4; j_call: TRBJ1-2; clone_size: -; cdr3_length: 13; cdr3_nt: TGTGCCAGCAGCTTGTGGGCAGTCTATGGCTACACCTTC; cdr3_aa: CASSLWAVYGYTF
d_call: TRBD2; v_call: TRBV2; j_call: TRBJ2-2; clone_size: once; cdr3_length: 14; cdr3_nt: TGTGCCAGCAAAAGCGGGGGGAACACCGGGGAGCTGTTTTTT; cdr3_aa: CASKSGGNTGELFF